Each of the 29 T cell receptor beta chains below was sequenced from the same sample in a study of CD8+CD57+ T cells in acquired aplastic anemia (dated by TCRdb to the late 2010s). Instrument on record: Illumina HiSeq 2000. TCR beta VDJ combination and CDR3 sequence profiling used genomic DNA as the template. In TCRdb, the public reads were trimmed at Q25 with fastp and aligned with MiXCR, with productive beta chains retained. Each entry merges the rows of one CDR3 protein and shows their most common DNA and genes. This sample lists about 200,000 distinct CDR3 sequences; 65% were detected once. The ten biggest clones cover around 50% of the sample. Flow cytometry had shown CD8+CD57+ cell expansion in the patients selected for sequencing. Sequenced: sorted CD4+, CD8+, or CD8+CD57+ T cells (not recorded which) from PBMCs. The receptors were sampled from a human donor with aplastic anemia.

The J gene is TRBJ1-1, the V gene TRBV9; D is ambiguous. Germline values: CDR1 SGDLS, CDR2 YYNGEE. V shed 2 bases and J shed 10 bases, with 12 bases lying between them. The CDR3 sequence is 12 residues long. CDR3 sequence: CASSVFKGPAFF. CDR3 sequence (DNA): TGTGCCAGCAGCGTCTTTAAGGGCCCAGCTTTCTTT.

The chain employs TRBV4-1 and TRBJ2-7; D is ambiguous. Germline V gene lookup returns CDR1 MGHRA and CDR2 YSYEKL. The V and J ends lost 0 bases and 0 bases respectively, with 12 bases between them. CDR3 length: 16 amino acids. CDR3: CASSQDDRSASYEQYF. The CDR3 nucleotides are TGCGCCAGCAGCCAAGATGACCGGTCTGCCTCCTACGAGCAGTACTTC.

This clonotype appeared a few times. The J gene is TRBJ2-6, the V gene TRBV24-1, with D unresolved. The V and J ends lost 5 bases and 0 bases respectively, with 4 bases between them. The germline CDR1 and CDR2 sequences are KGHDR and SFDVKD. This CDR3 spans 14 amino acids. CDR3 in amino acids: CATSAPSGANVLTF. The CDR3 DNA is TGTGCCACCAGTGCCCCCTCTGGGGCCAACGTCCTGACTTTC.

This rearrangement joins TRBV2 to TRBJ2-1; no clear D gene. CDR3 length equals 13 residues. Trimming cost V 7 bases and J 2 bases, with 9 bases left between them. Per germline, CDR1 SNHLY and CDR2 FYNNEI. For the CDR3, the DNA is TGTGCCAGCAAAGGGTGGGCCTACAATGAGCAGTTCTTC. Residues: CASKGWAYNEQFF.

This chain links TRBV7-2 with TRBJ2-7, with D perhaps being TRBD1 or TRBD2 (5 bases each). CDR1 is SGHTA, CDR2 FQGNSA, per germline. V lost 4 bases to trimming and J lost 2 bases, with 9 bases between them. This CDR3 has 13 residues. DNA for the CDR3: TGTGCCAGCAGCTGGGACGGGCCCTACGAGCAGTACTTC. Residues: CASSWDGPYEQYF.

The chain employs TRBV5-1 and TRBJ1-2; D might be TRBD1 (5 bases). The CDR3 covers 16 residues. Germline V gene lookup returns CDR1 SGHRS and CDR2 YFSETQ. The V and J ends lost 2 bases and 5 bases respectively, with 19 bases between them. CDR3 DNA sequence: TGCGCCAGCAGCTTCAATACAGGCGTACTAACTTATGGCTACACCTTC. Its protein is CASSFNTGVLTYGYTF.

The V call is TRBV9, the J call TRBJ1-4; the D gene is possibly TRBD1 (6 bases). V was trimmed by 3 bases and J by 8 bases, leaving 17 bases between them. CDR3 length equals 15 residues. Germline CDR1 is SGDLS and CDR2 is YYNGEE. The CDR3 is CASSGGEGGGEKLFF. The CDR3 nucleotides read TGTGCCAGCAGCGGGGGGGAGGGGGGCGGAGAAAAACTGTTTTTT. The full variable domain, completed using reference TRBV9 and TRBJ1-4, is DSGVTQTPKHLITATGQRVTLRCSPRSGDLSVYWYQQSLDQGLQFLIQYYNGEERAKGNILERFSAQQFPDLHSELNLSSLELGDSALYFCASSGGEGGGEKLFFGSGTQLSVL.

V gene TRBV9 combines with J gene TRBJ1-1, with a tentative D call TRBD1 (5 bases). The CDR3 consists of 15 residues. CDR1 is SGDLS, CDR2 YYNGEE, per germline. The V end was cut by 2 bases, the J end by 0 bases, with 11 bases between. The CDR3 here is CASSVNGGLNTEAFF. In DNA, the CDR3 is TGTGCCAGCAGCGTTAATGGGGGATTGAACACTGAAGCTTTCTTT. Full variable domain (rest looked up from reference TRBV9 and TRBJ1-1): DSGVTQTPKHLITATGQRVTLRCSPRSGDLSVYWYQQSLDQGLQFLIQYYNGEERAKGNILERFSAQQFPDLHSELNLSSLELGDSALYFCASSVNGGLNTEAFFGQGTRLTVV.

The V gene is TRBV29-1, the J gene TRBJ1-3; perhaps TRBD1 as D (5 bases). The CDR3 loop spans 14 amino acids. CDR1 is SQVTM and CDR2 is ANQGSEA in the germline V gene. V lost 5 bases and J lost 1, with 12 bases in between. Here the CDR3 reads CSVSTEGSGNTIYF. The CDR3 bases are TGCAGCGTTTCGACAGAAGGTTCTGGAAACACCATATATTTT. The variable domain in full, completed from reference TRBV29-1 and TRBJ1-3, reads SAVISQKPSRDICQRGTSLTIQCQVDSQVTMMFWYRQQPGQSLTLIATANQGSEATYESGFVIDKFPISRPNLTFSTLTVSNMSPEDSSIYLCSVSTEGSGNTIYFGEGSWLTVV.

The V gene is TRBV18, the J gene TRBJ2-1; TRBD1 agrees at 7 bases. The CDR3 loop spans 12 amino acids. After removal of 5 bases from V and 6 bases from J, the junction contained 1 base not matched to a gene. Germline V gene data show CDR1 as KGHSH and CDR2 as LQKENI. CDR3 sequence (DNA): TGTGCCAGCTCAGACAGGGTCAATGAGCAGTTCTTC. This codes for CASSDRVNEQFF.

Only a few counts were recorded for this clonotype. This chain joins TRBV15 and TRBJ1-4; D remains unclear. The ends were cut back, 0 bases at V and 5 bases at J, with 10 bases in the middle. Germline V gene data show CDR1 as LNHNV and CDR2 as YYDKDF (reference sequence). This CDR3 is 15 amino acids long. CDR3 nucleotide sequence: TGTGCCACCAGCAGAGATCTAGGAGTAAATGAAAAACTGTTTTTT. As protein: CATSRDLGVNEKLFF.

The J gene is TRBJ2-7, the V gene TRBV9; TRBD1 is a possible D gene (5 bases). With 8 bases removed from V and 0 bases from J, the gap between germline ends came to 15 bases. Germline V gene lookup returns CDR1 SGDLS and CDR2 YYNGEE. The CDR3 sequence is 14 residues long. CDR3 residues: CASSIQAFSYEQYF. CDR3 DNA: TGTGCCAGTAGTATACAGGCCTTCTCCTACGAGCAGTACTTC.

This clonotype appeared once. The chain recombines TRBV10-3 with TRBJ1-5; 7 nucleotides line up with TRBD1. V shed 3 bases and J 0 bases; nucleotides not matched to a gene: 5. CDR1 and CDR2 from the germline V gene are ENHRY and SYGVKD. CDR3 length equals 16 residues. The CDR3 sequence: CAISERQGPSNQPQHF. CDR3 DNA: TGTGCCATCAGTGAAAGACAGGGCCCTAGCAATCAGCCCCAGCATTTT.

The V gene is TRBV19, the J gene TRBJ1-6; D call uncertain. Germline loops: CDR1 LNHDA, CDR2 SQIVND (reference sequence). V was clipped by 7 bases and J by 8 bases, with 18 bases between them. The CDR3 contains 15 residues. CDR3 sequence (DNA): TGTGCCAGTACCCTAAGGTGGCAGGCTCATTCACCCCTCCACTTT. Its protein is CASTLRWQAHSPLHF.

This clonotype showed up just a few times. The chain couples TRBV6-5 to TRBJ2-5; 15 nucleotides agree with TRBD2. With V trimmed by 4 bases and J by 4 bases, 1 base remained unmatched. The CDR3 is 15 residues long. The germline CDR1 and CDR2 sequences are MNHEY and SVGAGI. Written as DNA, the CDR3 is TGTGCCAGCAGTTCGGGACTAGCGGGAGGAGAGACCCAGTACTTC. Translation: CASSSGLAGGETQYF.

This clonotype was counted between two and nine times. This chain links TRBV7-9 with TRBJ2-6; D remains ambiguous. The CDR3 is 12 residues long. Trimming removed 11 bases from V and 0 bases from J, with 5 bases in between. Germline-derived CDR1 and CDR2 are SEHNR and FQNEAQ (reference sequence). In nucleotides, the CDR3 is TGTGCCCATGACTCTGGGGCCAACGTCCTGACTTTC. It is translated as CAHDSGANVLTF.

The CDR3 loop reads CASSLKTGENTEAFF. The CDR3 nucleotides are TGTGCCAGCAGCCTAAAGACAGGGGAAAACACTGAAGCTTTCTTT. The chain combines TRBV4-2 with TRBJ1-1; 8 bases are a match to TRBD1. Germline trimming cut 4 bases from V and 2 bases from J; bases unmatched to any gene: 6. This CDR3 is built from 15 residues. Germline loops: CDR1 LGHNA, CDR2 YNFKEQ.

This clonotype was seen more than once but under ten times. The rearrangement joins TRBV7-2 to TRBJ2-5, with TRBD2 matching over 16 bases. The CDR3 runs to 18 residues. Germline values: CDR1 SGHTA, CDR2 FQGNSA. The V gene end was trimmed by 5 bases and the J gene end by 1 base; junction bases not matched to a gene: 7. CDR3 in amino acids: CASSHSGTSGRAQETQYF. The CDR3 nucleotides read TGTGCCAGCAGCCATTCTGGGACTAGCGGGAGGGCCCAAGAGACCCAGTACTTC.

V gene TRBV7-8 combines with J gene TRBJ1-5; D possibly corresponds to TRBD1 (5 bases). The germline gives CDR1 SGHVS, CDR2 FQNEAQ. Trimming stripped 0 bases from V and 1 base from J, with 16 bases between. This CDR3 is built from 18 residues. CDR3 coding DNA: TGTGCCAGCAGCTTAGCCTTTCCCGGCCAGGGAAGCAATCAGCCCCAGCATTTT. Its protein is CASSLAFPGQGSNQPQHF. Using reference TRBV7-8 and TRBJ1-5 for the parts outside the CDR3, the full variable domain is GAGVSQSPRYKVAKRGQDVALRCDPISGHVSLFWYQQALGQGPEFLTYFQNEAQLDKSGLPSDRFFAERPEGSVSTLKIQRTQQEDSAVYLCASSLAFPGQGSNQPQHFGDGTRLSIL.

DNA for the CDR3: TGCGCCAGCAGTGCCCCCGGACTAGCGGGACGCACAGATACGCAGTATTTT. The encoded protein is CASSAPGLAGRTDTQYF. The chain recombines TRBV10-1 with TRBJ2-3; 12 bases align to TRBD2. The V gene's germline CDR1 is WNHNN and CDR2 SYGVQD (reference sequence). V gave up 4 bases and J gave up 1 base; unmatched junction bases: 6. The CDR3 sequence is 17 residues long.

At least ten counts were recorded for this clonotype. CDR3 sequence: CAWSVYSGEQYF. The CDR3 DNA follows: TGTGCCTGGAGTGTTTATTCGGGGGAGCAGTACTTC. The chain carries TRBV30 and TRBJ2-7; weak D call: TRBD2 (5 bases). The germline V and J ends were trimmed by 0 bases and 7 bases, with 10 bases remaining between them. Germline assignment: CDR1 GTSNPN and CDR2 SVGIG (reference sequence). There are 12 residues in the CDR3. Together with reference TRBV30 and TRBJ2-7, the CDR3 gives the full variable domain: SQTIHQWPATLVQPVGSPLSLECTVEGTSNPNLYWYRQAAGRGLQLLFYSVGIGQISSEVPQNLSASRPQDRQFILSSKKLLLSDSGFYLCAWSVYSGEQYFGPGTRLTVT.

This clonotype was detected once. The chain employs TRBV20-1 and TRBJ2-3, with 10 positions matching TRBD2. Germline V gene lookup returns CDR1 DFQATT and CDR2 SNEGSKA (reference sequence). The CDR3 runs 15 residues. V shed 4 bases, J shed 0 bases, and the junction held 4 bases outside the gene matches. CDR3 bases: TGCAGTGCTATAGGACTAGCGGACAGCACAGATACGCAGTATTTT. It translates to CSAIGLADSTDTQYF.

J is TRBJ2-1 and V is TRBV6-4; TRBD2 aligns across 7 bases. V lost 2 bases to trimming and J lost 9 bases; unmatched junction nucleotides: 7. The CDR3 has 14 amino acids. Germline V gene data show CDR1 as MRHNA and CDR2 as SNTAGT. CDR3 nucleotide sequence: TGTGCCAGCAGTGACGAGGCGGGAGTCGGTGAGCAGTTCTTC. Its translation is CASSDEAGVGEQFF.

This clonotype is a singleton in its sample. The J gene is TRBJ2-7, the V gene TRBV20-1; 9 bases fit TRBD1. From germline, CDR1 is DFQATT and CDR2 SNEGSKA (reference sequence). CDR3 length: 15 amino acids. J gave up 2 bases and V 4 bases, and 9 bases lay outside the gene matches. The CDR3 DNA follows: TGCAGTGCTAAGCTCCGGACAGGGGAAGCCTACGAGCAGTACTTC. Its translation is CSAKLRTGEAYEQYF.

This chain uses TRBV19 with TRBJ2-7, with TRBD2 matching over 8 bases. The germline V gene encodes CDR1 LNHDA and CDR2 SQIVND (reference sequence). CDR3 length: 13 residues. V shed 4 bases, J shed 6 bases, and the junction held 5 bases outside the gene matches. The DNA for the CDR3 is TGTGCCAGTAGTAAGCGGGAGAGATCCGAGCAGTACTTC. It translates to CASSKRERSEQYF.

This clonotype has a single count. The chain links TRBV10-3 to TRBJ2-5, with 8 bases matching TRBD2. The length of the CDR3 is 15 residues. The V gene's germline CDR1 is ENHRY and CDR2 SYGVKD. V shed 2 bases and J 2 bases; nucleotides not matched to a gene: 4. CDR3 protein: CAISESSGAQETQYF. DNA for the CDR3: TGTGCCATCAGTGAGAGTAGCGGGGCTCAAGAGACCCAGTACTTC.

V usage is TRBV5-5 and J usage is TRBJ1-5, with D possibly matching TRBD1 (6 bases). Trimming shortened V by 5 bases and J by 3 bases, and 12 bases separated the two germline ends. The CDR3 loop spans 14 amino acids. Germline V gene data show CDR1 as SGHKS and CDR2 as YYEKEE (reference sequence). CDR3 in DNA: TGTGCCAGCAGGCGGGGGCCCGACAATCAGCCCCAGCATTTT. Translation gives CASRRGPDNQPQHF.

The rearrangement uses TRBV20-1 and TRBJ2-1, with TRBD1 matching over 8 bases. Trimming cost V 2 bases and J 1 base; bases outside gene matches: 4. Germline CDR1 reads DFQATT; CDR2 reads SNEGSKA (reference sequence). The CDR3 length is 15 residues. The CDR3 bases are TGCAGTGCTAGACTTACAGGGGGGTCCTACAATGAGCAGTTCTTC. Translated: CSARLTGGSYNEQFF.

The gene calls are TRBV7-3 and TRBJ1-2, with 7 bases aligning to TRBD1. The CDR3 consists of 15 residues. Losses at the gene ends were 4 bases for V and 3 bases for J; bases not matched to a gene: 8. Germline CDR1 and CDR2: SGHTA and FQGTGA. The CDR3 spells CASSSTGDPYYGYTF. CDR3 nucleotides: TGTGCCAGCAGCTCTACAGGGGATCCTTACTATGGCTACACCTTC.